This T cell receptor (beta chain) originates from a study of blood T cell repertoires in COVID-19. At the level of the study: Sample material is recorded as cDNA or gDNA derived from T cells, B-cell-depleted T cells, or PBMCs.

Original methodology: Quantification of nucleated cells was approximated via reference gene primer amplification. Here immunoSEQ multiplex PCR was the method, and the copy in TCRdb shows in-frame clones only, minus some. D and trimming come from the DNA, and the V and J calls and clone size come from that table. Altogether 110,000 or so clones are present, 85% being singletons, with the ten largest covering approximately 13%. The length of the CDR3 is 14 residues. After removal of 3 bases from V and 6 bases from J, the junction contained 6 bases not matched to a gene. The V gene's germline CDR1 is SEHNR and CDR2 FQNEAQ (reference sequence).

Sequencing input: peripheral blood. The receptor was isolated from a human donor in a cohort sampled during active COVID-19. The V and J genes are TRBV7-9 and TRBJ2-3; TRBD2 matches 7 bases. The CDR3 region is CASSLSIGGDTQYF. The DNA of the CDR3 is TGTGCCAGCAGCTTGAGCATCGGGGGGGATACGCAGTATTTT.